One sample yielded the 21 T cell receptor beta chains listed below, sequenced in a study of T cells in localized non-small cell lung cancer (dated by TCRdb to 2019 to 2021). To prepare the library, the immunoSEQ multiplex PCR assay was applied. TCRdb obtained this table from immuneACCESS and retained in-frame rearrangements with V and J assigned. These tables miss some clones; where compared with another copy, unresolved V genes account for less than half of the shortfall, and the remainder is unexplained. The sample data list approximately 1,100 clones, and approximately 32% of these were observed just once. Of the sample, 15% to 20% is held by the ten largest clones. This sample comprised normal lung tissue next to the tumor, obtained before any cancer treatment. These receptors were obtained from a male donor aged 60 or over with stage I lung adenocarcinoma.

V gene TRBV19 combines with J gene TRBJ1-5, with D possibly matching TRBD1 (6 bases). CDR1 and CDR2 (germline): LNHDA, SQIVND (reference sequence). CDR3 length: 15 residues. V was pared by 7 bases and J by 2 bases, with 15 bases between. Here the CDR3 DNA reads TGTGCCAGTACCCGCTGGGGGGGCGGCAATCAGCCCCAGCATTTT. It encodes CASTRWGGGNQPQHF.

This clone has more than one count but fewer than ten. This chain links TRBV2 with TRBJ1-3, with D perhaps TRBD1 (6 bases). V lost 3 bases and J 4 bases, leaving 10 bases between the germline ends. The germline V gene encodes CDR1 SNHLY and CDR2 FYNNEI. The CDR3 spans 14 residues. Written as DNA, the CDR3 is TGTGCCAGCAGTGACGCAGGGGCCGGAAACACCATATATTTT. This gives the protein CASSDAGAGNTIYF.

This chain links TRBV29-1 with TRBJ1-2, with 10 positions matching TRBD1. This CDR3 contains 13 residues. Germline trimming cut 5 bases from V and 7 bases from J; bases unmatched to any gene: 7. CDR1 SQVTM and CDR2 ANQGSEA come from the germline V gene. CDR3 amino acids: CSVLRQGASGYTF. In DNA form, the CDR3 reads TGCAGCGTTCTCAGACAGGGGGCGAGTGGCTACACCTTC.

In its sample, this clone was seen a few times. The chain joins TRBV6-7 to TRBJ1-3, with D possibly TRBD1 on 6 matching bases. TRBV6-7 is an open reading frame whose function is uncertain. V lost 8 bases, J lost 0 bases, and 14 bases lay in between. This CDR3 comprises 15 residues. DNA of the CDR3: TGTGCCAGCGAAAAGCCGGGGGCCTCTGGAAACACCATATATTTT. It is translated as CASEKPGASGNTIYF.

This clone is labeled medium-sized. CDR3 amino acids: CAIRGQRGESPLHF. Here the CDR3 DNA reads TGTGCCATCAGGGGACAGAGGGGCGAGTCACCCCTCCACTTT. The chain employs TRBV6-8 and TRBJ1-6; 7 bases line up with TRBD1. Germline-derived CDR1 and CDR2 are MNHGY and SAAAGT. The CDR3 consists of 14 residues. V dropped 10 bases and J dropped 10; count of bases not matched to a gene: 13.

The table lists this clone with a few counts. The chain is built from TRBV11-3 and TRBJ1-2; 8 bases map to TRBD1. The CDR3 loop spans 15 amino acids. Germline V gives CDR1 SGHNT, CDR2 YENEEA. Losses at the gene ends were 1 base for V and 8 bases for J; bases not matched to a gene: 9. CDR3 loop: CASSLVWQGAGGYTF. CDR3 DNA sequence: TGTGCCAGCAGCTTAGTGTGGCAGGGGGCAGGCGGCTACACCTTC.

Only a few counts were recorded for this clone. As DNA, the CDR3 is TGTGCCAGCAGTTCAGGGACAGGGACAAATGAGCAGTTCTTC. This codes for CASSSGTGTNEQFF. This chain uses TRBV6-8 with TRBJ2-1; 9 positions agree with TRBD1. The CDR3 spans 14 residues. Germline V lookup: CDR1 MNHGY, CDR2 SAAAGT. The junction had 5 bases not matched to a gene; V was cut back by 4 bases and J by 7 bases.

A few counts support this clone. V gene TRBV6-8 combines with J gene TRBJ2-7, with D hard to call. This CDR3 has 12 amino acids. Germline lookup yields CDR1 MNHGY and CDR2 SAAAGT. The V gene lost 4 bases and the J gene lost 7 bases, with 11 bases spanning the gap. The chain's CDR3 is CASSSGQAEQYF. The CDR3 nucleotides read TGTGCCAGCAGTTCCGGGCAGGCGGAGCAGTACTTC.

By sample share, this clone is medium-sized. The J gene is TRBJ1-5, the V gene TRBV11-3; D may be TRBD1 (6 bases). The V and J ends lost 5 bases and 1 base respectively, with 24 bases between them. Germline CDR1 and CDR2: SGHNT and YENEEA. This CDR3 is built from 19 residues. The CDR3 DNA reads TGTGCCAGCAGCCAAAGGAGGCCGGGGGGGACAACGAGCAATCAGCCCCAGCATTTT. Translating gives CASSQRRPGGTTSNQPQHF.

This chain connects TRBV12-2 to TRBJ1-1; the table gives TRBD1 as D, unverified against the DNA. TRBV12-2 corresponds to a pseudogene. The CDR3 runs 15 residues. The CDR3 loop is CATQGTGGGMAEAFF. CDR3 nucleotide sequence: TGTGCCACCCAGGGGACAGGGGGCGGGATGGCTGAAGCTTTCTTT.

In this sample, this clone is medium-sized. This chain links TRBV11-3 with TRBJ1-2, with a weak D call TRBD1 (6 bases). Germline V CDR1 and CDR2: SGHNT, YENEEA. V lost 5 bases, J lost 3 bases, and 13 bases lay in between. The CDR3 spans 14 residues. Here the CDR3 reads CASSHGEGDYGYTF. The DNA for the CDR3 is TGTGCCAGCAGCCACGGGGAGGGGGACTATGGCTACACCTTC.

Relative to its sample, this clone is large (0.1 to 1%). The chain links TRBV6-8 to TRBJ1-5, with D tentatively TRBD1 (6 bases). Germline lookup yields CDR1 MNHGY and CDR2 SAAAGT. The CDR3 is made up of 12 amino acids. The ends were cut back, 6 bases at V and 14 bases at J, with 17 bases in the middle. Written as DNA, the CDR3 is TGTGCCAGCAGAGACCGACAGGACGTCGAGCATTTT. It translates to CASRDRQDVEHF.

This clone was counted between two and nine times. The chain couples TRBV28 to TRBJ2-3, with a possible D match to TRBD2 (6 bases). V was cut by 6 bases and J by 2 bases, with 18 bases left in between. CDR3 size: 16 residues. The germline CDR1 and CDR2 sequences are MDHEN and SYDVKM. The CDR3 nucleotides read TGTGCCAGCAGCGGGTCTAGCGAGTACCTCACAGATACGCAGTATTTT. This gives the protein CASSGSSEYLTDTQYF.

The chain is built from TRBV19 and TRBJ1-1, with a possible D match to TRBD1 (6 bases). Trimming left V 7 bases short and J 1 base short, with 16 bases between. This CDR3 region has 15 residues. The germline gives CDR1 LNHDA, CDR2 SQIVND (reference sequence). CDR3: CASNKRDTTNTEAFF. The CDR3 DNA follows: TGTGCCAGTAATAAGCGGGACACCACGAACACTGAAGCTTTCTTT.

The chain recombines TRBV18 with TRBJ2-7; possibly TRBD2 for D (6 bases). CDR1 is KGHSH and CDR2 is LQKENI in the germline V gene. Trimming cost V 2 bases and J 7 bases, with 12 bases left between them. The CDR3 totals 13 residues. The CDR3 sequence is CASSPRDWGEQYF. CDR3 in DNA: TGTGCCAGCTCACCAAGGGACTGGGGTGAGCAGTACTTC.

The sample holds one count of this clone. The chain links TRBV5-1 to TRBJ2-2; D is unresolved. V was pared by 4 bases and J by 0 bases, with 10 bases between. Germline V gene sequence: CDR1 SGHRS, CDR2 YFSETQ. CDR3 length: 15 residues. The CDR3 sequence is CASSRQAPNTGELFF. Written as DNA, the CDR3 is TGCGCCAGCAGCAGGCAGGCCCCGAACACCGGGGAGCTGTTTTTT.

The chain recombines TRBV1 with TRBJ2-5. TRBV1 is shown as a pseudogene. The CDR3 has 14 residues. The CDR3 DNA sequence: TGCGCCAGCAGCTCTACCGGGACCGGGGAGACCCAGTACTTC. Protein sequence: CASSSTGTGETQYF.

CDR3 sequence: CASRGQTEKLFF. The CDR3 DNA sequence: TGTGCCAGTAGGGGACAAACAGAAAAACTGTTTTTT. The chain uses TRBV19 and TRBJ1-4; D may be TRBD1 (6 bases). Germline CDR1 is LNHDA and CDR2 is SQIVND (reference sequence). V lost 6 bases and J 8 bases, leaving 10 bases between the germline ends. This CDR3 is built from 12 residues.

This clone was seen a handful of times. The gene calls are TRBV28 and TRBJ1-1; TRBD1 is a possible D gene (6 bases). The CDR3 has 13 amino acids. V was trimmed by 5 bases and J by 4 bases, leaving 11 bases between them. In germline, CDR1 is MDHEN, CDR2 SYDVKM. The CDR3: CASSTRGGTEAFF. The CDR3 DNA follows: TGTGCCAGCAGTACCAGGGGTGGCACTGAAGCTTTCTTT.

The rearrangement uses TRBV6-8 and TRBJ2-2; unclear D gene. V was shortened by 6 bases and J by 7 bases, with 15 bases between the two germline ends. The germline V gene has CDR1 MNHGY and CDR2 SAAAGT. This CDR3 has 14 residues. The CDR3 protein is CASRMDPLGGELFF. The CDR3 coding sequence is TGTGCCAGCAGAATGGACCCGCTCGGCGGGGAGCTGTTTTTT.

The V gene is TRBV11-3, the J gene TRBJ2-3; the D is unclear. Germline V gene lookup returns CDR1 SGHNT and CDR2 YENEEA. V lost 5 bases and J lost 0, with 9 bases in between. The CDR3 covers 14 residues. CDR3 in amino acids: CASSVTSSTDTQYF. The CDR3 nucleotides are TGTGCCAGCAGCGTGACAAGTAGCACAGATACGCAGTATTTT.